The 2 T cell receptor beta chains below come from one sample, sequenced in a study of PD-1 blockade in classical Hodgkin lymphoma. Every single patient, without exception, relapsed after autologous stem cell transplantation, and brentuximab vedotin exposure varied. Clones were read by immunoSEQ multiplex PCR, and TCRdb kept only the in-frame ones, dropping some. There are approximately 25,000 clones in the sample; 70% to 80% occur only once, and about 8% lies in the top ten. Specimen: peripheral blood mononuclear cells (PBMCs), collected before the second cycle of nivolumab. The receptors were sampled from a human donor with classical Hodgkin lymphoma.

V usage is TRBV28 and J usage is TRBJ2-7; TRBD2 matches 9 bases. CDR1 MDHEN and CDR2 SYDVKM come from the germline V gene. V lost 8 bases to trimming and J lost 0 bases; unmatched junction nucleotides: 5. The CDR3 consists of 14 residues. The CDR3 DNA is TGTGCCAGCGCTACTAGCGGGTTCTCCTACGAGCAGTACTTC. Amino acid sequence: CASATSGFSYEQYF.

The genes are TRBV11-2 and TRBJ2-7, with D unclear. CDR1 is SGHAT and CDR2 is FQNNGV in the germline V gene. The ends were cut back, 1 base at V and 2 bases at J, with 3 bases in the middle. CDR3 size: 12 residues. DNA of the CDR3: TGTGCCAGCAGCTTAGCCCCCTACGAGCAGTACTTC. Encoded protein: CASSLAPYEQYF.